The 2 T cell receptor beta chains in this list originate from one sample, sequenced in a study of cytomegalovirus exposure and HLA in healthy donors. Both 60 Vbeta primers and 13 Jbeta primers went into the PCR. Only in-frame clones appear in the TCRdb table, and some are missing; sequencing was by immunoSEQ multiplex PCR. The sample has about 200,000 clones, around 83% seen once. Material: PBMCs. These TCRs come from a woman in her 40s in good health and CMV-seronegative.

The V gene is TRBV15, the J gene TRBJ1-5; D gene unclear. The CDR3 contains 15 residues. Germline-derived CDR1 and CDR2 are LNHNV and YYDKDF (reference sequence). Trimming left V 0 bases short and J 4 bases short, with 10 bases between. The CDR3 region has the DNA TGTGCCACCAGCAGAGAGCGACGGGGAAATCAGCCCCAGCATTTT. Amino acids: CATSRERRGNQPQHF.

This chain links TRBV11-2 with TRBJ2-7, with a possible D match to TRBD2 (5 bases). This CDR3 spans 16 amino acids. The V gene lost 5 bases and the J gene lost 5 bases, with 22 bases spanning the gap. Germline loops: CDR1 SGHAT, CDR2 FQNNGV. CDR3 sequence reads: CASSPDPDWELDEQYF. The CDR3 nucleotides are TGTGCCAGCAGCCCAGACCCGGACTGGGAGCTGGACGAGCAGTACTTC.